The present entry profiles one T cell receptor (beta chain) with its context. Its target is unknown. These data are taken from a study of CD8 T cells in ankylosing spondylitis. Findings and caveats of the study: Relatively scarce in peripheral blood, disease-linked clones were CD8+. According to the report, clones linked to the disease were significantly enriched in matched synovial fluid samples taken from ankylosing spondylitis patients. Blood from ankylosing spondylitis patients appeared to carry a characteristic roughly eight-variant TCR beta motif. In reactive arthritis synovial fluid and blood, some motif variants had been reported before.

Libraries of TCR beta came from quantitative 5'-RACE with molecular barcodes. One entry per CDR3 protein, called by TCRdb with MiXCR from the 5' RACE reads. This sample has hundreds of thousands of distinct CDR3 sequences, with more than 25% found just once. Material for sequencing was blood, either unsorted or a sorted T cell fraction (not recorded which). The origin of this receptor is a male donor with ankylosing spondylitis.

The CDR3 loop reads CASSREAGTSNQPQHF. In DNA, the CDR3 is TGTGCCAGCTCACGAGAAGCAGGGACTAGCAATCAGCCCCAGCATTTT. This chain joins TRBV18 and TRBJ1-5, with D possibly being TRBD1 (5 bases). CDR3 length: 16 residues. Looked up from germline, CDR1 is KGHSH and CDR2 is LQKENI. Trimming took 4 bases from V and 0 from J, leaving 13 bases between them.